A selection of T cell receptor beta chains follows, all from one sample in a study of cytomegalovirus exposure and HLA in healthy donors. Repertoires were generated with immunoSEQ multiplex PCR, while TCRdb's copy carries only in-frame clones and drops some. The sample lists 45,000 to 70,000 clones, roughly 82% occurring once. The specimen sequenced was PBMCs. The receptors here all came from a man in his thirties or forties in good health and CMV-seronegative. CDR3s include the opening cysteine and the closing phenylalanine or tryptophan. The D gene is left open where the match is weak.

v_gene	d_gene	CDR3aa
TRBV28	.	CASTMRVGYGYTF
TRBV10-3	.	CAISAFLGAEETQYF
TRBV11-2	.	CASSLNRDEQYF
TRBV21-1	.	CASSTRQSFTEAFF
TRBV7-8	TRBD1	CASTIERGHTEAFF
TRBV7-2	.	CASSLGWGRQNTEAFF
TRBV19	TRBD2	CASSRGTSWTADYNEQFF
TRBV7-2	TRBD2	CASIGTSGPYNEQFF
TRBV19	TRBD1	CASRSGTGVFGAFF
TRBV4-1	.	CASSQVGRSQPQHF
TRBV7-3	TRBD2	CASSRSGGAGETQYF
TRBV19	.	CASSQGAGTWTGELFF
TRBV19	.	CASSITVSYNEQFF
TRBV28	.	CASSFDIRGNTEAFF
TRBV10-1	.	CASSESPGQETQYF
TRBV7-9	TRBD1	CASSYDRASPLHF
TRBV30	TRBD1	CAWSVRRDRGQVTEAFF
TRBV6-5	.	CASSYGDSASTDTQYF
TRBV5-4	.	CASSREANYGYTF
TRBV7-2	TRBD1	CASSLMGQANYGYTF
TRBV7-2	TRBD1	CASRRGPQGAETQYF
TRBV7-2	TRBD2	CASSLSGGARGEQYF
TRBV2	TRBD1	CASSAGQGRTGELFF
TRBV5-1	.	CASSLSQGGGEQFF
TRBV30	.	CAWRNLGRGRHNEQFF
TRBV28	TRBD2	CASSSTSGGYF
TRBV11-3	TRBD2	CASSLDRLAGTYEQYF